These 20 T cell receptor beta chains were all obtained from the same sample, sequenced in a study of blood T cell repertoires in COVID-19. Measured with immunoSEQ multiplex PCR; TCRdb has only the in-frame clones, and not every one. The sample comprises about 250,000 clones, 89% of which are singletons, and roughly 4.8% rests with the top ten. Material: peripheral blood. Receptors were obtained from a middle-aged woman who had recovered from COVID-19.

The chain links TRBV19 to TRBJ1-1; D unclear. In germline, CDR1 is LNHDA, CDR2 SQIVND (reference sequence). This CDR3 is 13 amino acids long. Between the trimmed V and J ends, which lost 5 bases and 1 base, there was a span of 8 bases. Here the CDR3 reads CASSSPGNTEAFF. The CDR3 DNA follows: TGTGCCAGTAGTTCCCCAGGGAACACTGAAGCTTTCTTT.

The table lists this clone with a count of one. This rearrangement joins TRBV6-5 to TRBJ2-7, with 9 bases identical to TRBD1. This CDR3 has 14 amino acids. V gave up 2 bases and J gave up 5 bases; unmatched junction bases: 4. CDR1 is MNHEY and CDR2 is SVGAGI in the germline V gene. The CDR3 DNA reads TGTGCCAGCAGTTACGAGGGACAGGGCCACGAGCAGTACTTC. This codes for CASSYEGQGHEQYF.

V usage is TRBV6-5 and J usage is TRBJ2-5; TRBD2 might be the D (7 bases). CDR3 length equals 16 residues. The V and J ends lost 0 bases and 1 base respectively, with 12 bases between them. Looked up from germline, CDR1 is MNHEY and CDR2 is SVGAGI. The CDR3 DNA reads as TGTGCCAGCAGTTACTCGGGGGGGGGCTCCCAAGAGACCCAGTACTTC. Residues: CASSYSGGGSQETQYF.

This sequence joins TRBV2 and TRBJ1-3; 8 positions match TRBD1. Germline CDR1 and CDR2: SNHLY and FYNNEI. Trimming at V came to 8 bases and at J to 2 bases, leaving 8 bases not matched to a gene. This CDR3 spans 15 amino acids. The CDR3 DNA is TGTGCCAGCGCCTCGACAGGGGAGCCTGGAAACACCATATATTTT. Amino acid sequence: CASASTGEPGNTIYF.

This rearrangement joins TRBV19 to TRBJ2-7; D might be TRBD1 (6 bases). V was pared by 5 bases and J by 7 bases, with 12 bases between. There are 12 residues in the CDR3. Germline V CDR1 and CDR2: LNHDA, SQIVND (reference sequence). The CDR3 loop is CASSLAGEEQYF. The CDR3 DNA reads TGTGCCAGTAGTCTGGCAGGGGAGGAGCAGTACTTC.

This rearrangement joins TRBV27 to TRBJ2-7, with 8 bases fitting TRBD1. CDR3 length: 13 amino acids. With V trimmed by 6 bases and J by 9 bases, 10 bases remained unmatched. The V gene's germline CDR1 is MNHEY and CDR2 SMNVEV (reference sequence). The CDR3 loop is CASRKRQGSGQYF. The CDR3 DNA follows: TGTGCCAGCAGGAAAAGACAGGGGAGCGGGCAGTACTTC.

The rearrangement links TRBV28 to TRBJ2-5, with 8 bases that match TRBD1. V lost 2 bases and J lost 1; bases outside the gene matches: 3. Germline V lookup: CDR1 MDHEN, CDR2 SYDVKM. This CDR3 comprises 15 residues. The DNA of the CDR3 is TGTGCCAGCAGTTTACACGGACAGGGCCAAGAGACCCAGTACTTC. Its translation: CASSLHGQGQETQYF.

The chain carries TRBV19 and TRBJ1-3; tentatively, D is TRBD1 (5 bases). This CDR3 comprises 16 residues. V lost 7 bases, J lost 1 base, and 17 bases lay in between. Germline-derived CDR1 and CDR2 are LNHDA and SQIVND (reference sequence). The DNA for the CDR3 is TGTGCCAGTACGTGGGGGGGTAGCGGATCTGGAAACACCATATATTTT. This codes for CASTWGGSGSGNTIYF.

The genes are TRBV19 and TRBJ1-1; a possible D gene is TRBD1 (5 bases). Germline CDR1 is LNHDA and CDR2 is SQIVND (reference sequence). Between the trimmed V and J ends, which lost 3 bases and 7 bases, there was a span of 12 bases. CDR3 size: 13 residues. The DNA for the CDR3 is TGTGCCAGTAGTATTGGGACTGGGGGTGAAGCTTTCTTT. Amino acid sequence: CASSIGTGGEAFF.

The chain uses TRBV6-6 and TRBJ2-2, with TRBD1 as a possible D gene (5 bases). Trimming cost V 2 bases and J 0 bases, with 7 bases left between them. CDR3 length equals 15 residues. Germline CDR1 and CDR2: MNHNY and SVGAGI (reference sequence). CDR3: CASSYIQANTGELFF. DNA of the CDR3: TGTGCCAGCAGTTACATACAGGCGAACACCGGGGAGCTGTTTTTT.

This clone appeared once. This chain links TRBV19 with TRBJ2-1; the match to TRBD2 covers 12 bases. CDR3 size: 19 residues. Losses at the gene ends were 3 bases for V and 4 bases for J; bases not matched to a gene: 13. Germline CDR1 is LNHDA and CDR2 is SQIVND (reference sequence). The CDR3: CASSMVFTGTSGLYNEQFF. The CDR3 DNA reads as TGTGCCAGTAGTATGGTATTTACCGGGACTAGCGGGTTATACAATGAGCAGTTCTTC.

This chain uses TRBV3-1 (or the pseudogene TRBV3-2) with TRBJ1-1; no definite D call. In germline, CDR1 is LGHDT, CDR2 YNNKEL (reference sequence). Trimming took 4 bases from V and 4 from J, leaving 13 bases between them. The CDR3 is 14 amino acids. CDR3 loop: CASSLETAGTEAFF. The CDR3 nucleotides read TGTGCCAGCAGCCTTGAAACGGCGGGCACTGAAGCTTTCTTT.

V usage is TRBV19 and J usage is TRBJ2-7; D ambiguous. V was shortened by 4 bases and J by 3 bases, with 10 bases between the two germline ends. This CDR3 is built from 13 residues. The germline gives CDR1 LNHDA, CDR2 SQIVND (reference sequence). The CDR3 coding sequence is TGTGCCAGTAGTACAGGAATGGGCTACGAGCAGTACTTC. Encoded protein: CASSTGMGYEQYF.

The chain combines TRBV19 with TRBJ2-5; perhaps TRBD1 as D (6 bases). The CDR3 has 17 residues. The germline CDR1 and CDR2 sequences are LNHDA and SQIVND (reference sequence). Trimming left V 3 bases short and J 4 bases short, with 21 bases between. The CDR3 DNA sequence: TGTGCCAGTAGTATTTTTTATTTAGGGACAAGCCTAGAGACCCAGTACTTC. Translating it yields CASSIFYLGTSLETQYF.

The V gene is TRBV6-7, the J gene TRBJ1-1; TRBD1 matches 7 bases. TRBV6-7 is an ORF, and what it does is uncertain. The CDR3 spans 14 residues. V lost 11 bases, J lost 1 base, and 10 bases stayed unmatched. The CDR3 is CAGTVAVGNTEAFF. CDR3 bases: TGTGCCGGGACAGTCGCTGTAGGGAACACTGAAGCTTTCTTT.

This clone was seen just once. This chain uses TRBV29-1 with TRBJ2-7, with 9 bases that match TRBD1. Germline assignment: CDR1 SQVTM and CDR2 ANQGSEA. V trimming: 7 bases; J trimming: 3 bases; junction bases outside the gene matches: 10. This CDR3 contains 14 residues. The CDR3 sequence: CSAQQDRGVYEQYF. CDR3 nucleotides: TGCAGCGCTCAACAGGACAGGGGAGTCTACGAGCAGTACTTC.

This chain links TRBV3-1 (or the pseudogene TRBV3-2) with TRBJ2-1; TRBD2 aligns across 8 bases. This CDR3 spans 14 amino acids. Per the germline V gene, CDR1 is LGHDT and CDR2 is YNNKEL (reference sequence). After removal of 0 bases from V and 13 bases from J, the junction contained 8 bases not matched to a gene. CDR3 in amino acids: CASSQDSSGRPQFF. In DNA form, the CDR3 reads TGTGCCAGCAGCCAAGATTCAAGCGGGAGACCCCAGTTCTTC.

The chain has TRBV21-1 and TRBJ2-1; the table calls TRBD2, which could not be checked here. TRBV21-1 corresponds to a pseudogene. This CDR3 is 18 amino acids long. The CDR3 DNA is TGTGCCAGCTCGGGCGTCTACGAGGGGCACTGCGGGAGATATGAGCAGTTCTTC. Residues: CASSGVYEGHCGRYEQFF.

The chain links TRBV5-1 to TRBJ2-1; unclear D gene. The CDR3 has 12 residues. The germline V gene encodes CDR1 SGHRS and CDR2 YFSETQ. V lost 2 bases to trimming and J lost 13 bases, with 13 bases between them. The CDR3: CASSFARNRQFF. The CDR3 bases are TGCGCCAGCAGCTTCGCTCGTAACAGACAGTTCTTC.

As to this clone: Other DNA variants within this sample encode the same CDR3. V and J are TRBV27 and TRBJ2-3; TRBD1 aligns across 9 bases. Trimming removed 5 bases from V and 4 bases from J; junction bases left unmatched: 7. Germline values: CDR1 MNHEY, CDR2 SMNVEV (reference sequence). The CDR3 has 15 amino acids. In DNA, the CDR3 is TGTGCCAGCAGTCCCGGACAGGGGCCCTCAGATACGCAGTATTTT. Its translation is CASSPGQGPSDTQYF.